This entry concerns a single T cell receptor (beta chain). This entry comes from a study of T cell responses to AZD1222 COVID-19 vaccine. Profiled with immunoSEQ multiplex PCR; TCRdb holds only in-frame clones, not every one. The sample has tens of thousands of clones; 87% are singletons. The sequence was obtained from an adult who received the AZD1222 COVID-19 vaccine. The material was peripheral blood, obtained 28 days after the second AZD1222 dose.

The CDR3 spells CASSSPPSGTYEQYF. The CDR3 DNA sequence: TGTGCCAGCAGTTCCCCCCCTAGCGGGACCTACGAGCAGTACTTC. The chain joins TRBV6-2 or TRBV6-3 to TRBJ2-7, with 9 bases that match TRBD2. The V segment lost 4 bases and the J segment 2 bases; nucleotides outside the gene matches: 6. The CDR3 runs 15 residues. CDR1 is MNHEY, CDR2 SVGEGT, per germline.